Following are 2 T cell receptor beta chains from one sample sequenced in a study of cytomegalovirus exposure and HLA in healthy donors. The PCR made use of 60 Vbeta and 13 Jbeta primers. Data came from immunoSEQ multiplex PCR; TCRdb stores just in-frame clones and leaves some out. The repertoire has 150,000 to 200,000 clones, around 80% of them found once; the top ten carry 10% to 12%. The sequencing input was PBMCs. The receptors were sampled from a young man in good health and CMV-seropositive.

In its sample, this clone was seen once. The chain links TRBV11-2 to TRBJ2-7, with 15 bases aligning to TRBD2. V dropped 4 bases and J dropped 7; count of bases not matched to a gene: 14. This CDR3 region has 18 residues. Looked up from germline, CDR1 is SGHAT and CDR2 is FQNNGV. The CDR3 reads CASSSLGGGLAGGWEQYF. The DNA for the CDR3 is TGTGCCAGCAGCTCCCTAGGGGGGGGACTAGCGGGAGGCTGGGAGCAGTACTTC. Combining the CDR3 with reference TRBV11-2 and TRBJ2-7 gives the whole variable domain EAGVAQSPRYKIIEKRQSVAFWCNPISGHATLYWYQQILGQGPKLLIQFQNNGVVDDSQLPKDRFSAERLKGVDSTLKIQPAKLEDSAVYLCASSSLGGGLAGGWEQYFGPGTRLTVT.

The V call is TRBV6-6, the J call TRBJ1-4; 9 bases match TRBD1. The germline V gene has CDR1 MNHNY and CDR2 SVGAGI (reference sequence). The CDR3 sequence is 16 residues long. J lost 1 base, V lost 9 bases, and 9 bases had no gene match. CDR3 nucleotide sequence: TGTGCCAGTCAACAGGGGGCTTTGGGAACTAATGAAAAACTGTTTTTT. As protein: CASQQGALGTNEKLFF.